What follows describes a single T cell receptor beta chain. Only one count was recorded for this clone. The antigen this receptor binds is unknown. Base quality data are lacking; no much larger clone is found one base away. These data come from a study of blood T cell repertoires in COVID-19 (dated by TCRdb to the early 2020s). With respect to the entire study: Collaborator samples came from the United States, Italy and Spain and covered acute and convalescent phases of COVID-19. The prospective study material was composed of cDNA or gDNA derived from T cells, B-cell-depleted T cells, or PBMCs. Subjects who had been exposed to COVID-19, were actively infected with it, or had recovered from it provided the deeply sampled blood TCRbeta repertoires that made up the dataset. The sample metadata nearly always contained a de-identified subject ID, COVID-19 status, age in years and sex. Where HLA class I and class II types were available, the types were taken from metadata supplied by the sample provider, not from assay-based typing. The samples were drawn from two sources: the first 160 participants of the ongoing ImmuneRACE study, and over 950 subjects contributed by 6 global collaborators. The repertoires were released in a freely available public database meant as a resource for research on the immune response to SARS-CoV-2. Study-level results and caveats: How much clinical and demographic metadata was included differed by source and by participant, and the metadata was provided uncurated.

TCRbeta CDR3 regions were amplified from genomic DNA by means of the immunoSEQ Assay, a bias-controlled multiplex PCR. Processing in the source paper ran as follows. Nucleated cell counts per sample were estimated from amplification of reference gene primers within the assay. To quantify the absolute abundance of each unique TCRbeta CDR3 rearrangement, sequence reads were collapsed and filtered. For each sample, productive Simpson clonality was calculated by taking the square root of Simpson's diversity index across productive rearrangements. The clones in this table, taken by TCRdb from immuneACCESS, are in-frame only. Not every clone is retained; where verified, under half of the shortfall comes from an unresolved V gene, and the cause of the rest is unknown. V and J calls and clone size are those listed in that table; D and trimming were worked out from the DNA. For this sample the table gives about 35,000 clones, of which around 87% were detected only once. The top ten hold 10% of the sample.

Collaborating institutions collected whole blood in K2EDTA tubes following their own protocols. For TCRbeta analysis, collaborator samples were shipped as frozen whole blood, as isolated PBMCs, or as DNA extracted from either sample type. V loses 3 bases at its end and J loses 5 bases; junction bases beyond the gene matches: 8. From the germline V gene, CDR1 is SGHRS and CDR2 is YFSETQ. The CDR3 spans 15 residues, from the cysteine through the phenylalanine. The kept DNA is CDR3 alone, 45 bases in frame from the first base. Sequences were obtained from peripheral blood. The TCR was taken from an elderly man with active COVID-19. Here the chain combines TRBV5-1 and TRBJ2-3, with 8 bases matching TRBD2. The nucleotide sequence is TGCGCCAGCAGCTGGCGGGAGGCCGGACTAGATACGCAGTATTTT. This codes for CASSWREAGLDTQYF.